The TCR beta chain under discussion was sequenced for a study of blood T cells in healthy people across ages. Combining a sample-barcoded 5' primer with a J-beta primer mix, a second PCR ran for roughly 7 to 11 cycles. TCRdb re-called the 5' RACE reads with MiXCR, one entry per CDR3 protein. This sample has hundreds of thousands of distinct CDR3 sequences, with approximately 35% found just once. Notes on this clonotype: Just one base apart from a much larger clone, this may be a read error.

The germline V gene has CDR1 SSHAT and CDR2 FNYEAQ (reference sequence). The CDR3 is 17 residues long. V usage is TRBV7-7 and J usage is TRBJ1-2; 9 bases map to TRBD1. This clonotype originated in a man between 18 and 35 years old in good health. Sequencing was carried out using blood. The CDR3 DNA is TGTACCAGCAGAAATACGTGGGGGACAGGGAGGAACTATGGCTACACCTTC. This sequence encodes CTSRNTWGTGRNYGYTF.